These 8 T cell receptor beta chains were sequenced from one sample in a study of beta chain features in type 1 diabetes. Expressed TCRB transcripts were sequenced because the isolated RNA had all been reverse transcribed beforehand. Measured with immunoSEQ multiplex PCR; TCRdb has only the in-frame clones, and not every one. The sample lists hundreds of thousands of clones; roughly an eighth were seen once. What was sequenced was naive CD4+ T cells from blood. The source of these receptors is a woman under 30 in good health.

This clone has just a few counts. This chain joins TRBV29-1 and TRBJ2-1; 12 bases fit TRBD2. Germline V gene lookup returns CDR1 SQVTM and CDR2 ANQGSEA. The length of the CDR3 is 16 residues. V gave up 6 bases and J gave up 2 bases; unmatched junction bases: 8. CDR3 protein: CSVGKTSGSPYNEQFF. DNA of the CDR3: TGCAGCGTAGGAAAGACTAGCGGGAGCCCCTACAATGAGCAGTTCTTC.

The J gene is TRBJ2-2, the V gene TRBV2, with 7 bases that match TRBD1. Germline CDR1 is SNHLY and CDR2 is FYNNEI. The junction had 5 bases not matched to a gene; V was cut back by 3 bases and J by 7 bases. The CDR3 length is 14 residues. The CDR3 DNA is TGTGCCAGCAGTGATCGACAGGGTAGCGGGGAGCTGTTTTTT. Translated, it gives CASSDRQGSGELFF.

The J gene is TRBJ1-1, the V gene TRBV4-3, with D perhaps TRBD1 (5 bases). V lost 0 bases to trimming and J lost 8 bases, with 10 bases between them. Germline V gives CDR1 LGHNA, CDR2 YSLEER. The CDR3 is 13 residues long. The CDR3 spells CASSQDFGGEAFF. DNA of the CDR3: TGCGCCAGCAGCCAAGATTTCGGGGGGGAAGCTTTCTTT.

This clone occurred a few times. Other nucleotide sequences in the sample specify the same CDR3. The chain employs TRBV7-2 and TRBJ2-3, with 7 bases aligning to TRBD1. The CDR3 is 14 residues long. Germline values: CDR1 SGHTA, CDR2 FQGNSA. J gave up 1 base and V 3 bases, and 1 base lay outside the gene matches. The CDR3 DNA reads as TGTGCCAGCAGCTTCACAGGGGGCACAGATACGCAGTATTTT. Its protein is CASSFTGGTDTQYF.

The genes are TRBV27 and TRBJ2-7, with 9 bases lining up with TRBD1. The CDR3 totals 15 residues. Germline V gene lookup returns CDR1 MNHEY and CDR2 SMNVEV (reference sequence). Losses at the gene ends were 4 bases for V and 3 bases for J; bases not matched to a gene: 7. CDR3 residues: CASSSGDRAFYEQYV. Here the CDR3 DNA reads TGTGCCAGCAGTTCCGGGGACAGGGCATTCTACGAGCAGTACGTC.

In its sample, this clone was seen a few times. V usage is TRBV30 and J usage is TRBJ2-2; unclear D gene. The CDR3 consists of 11 residues. Trimming shortened V by 5 bases and J by 3 bases, and 4 bases separated the two germline ends. CDR1 is GTSNPN, CDR2 SVGIG, per germline (reference sequence). The CDR3 bases are TGTGCCTGGTTGTACACCGGGGAGCTGTTTTTT. Residues: CAWLYTGELFF.

The chain couples TRBV6-6 to TRBJ1-4, with a possible D match to TRBD1 (5 bases). The CDR3 contains 15 residues. Trimming removed 4 bases at V and 0 bases at J, with 9 bases between. CDR1 and CDR2 (germline): MNHNY, SVGAGI (reference sequence). The CDR3: CASSLGGATNEKLFF. The CDR3 region has the DNA TGTGCCAGCAGTTTGGGAGGGGCAACTAATGAAAAACTGTTTTTT.

This clone came up once. The chain joins TRBV9 to TRBJ2-6; weak D call: TRBD2 (6 bases). The V gene lost 2 bases and the J gene lost 2 bases, with 8 bases spanning the gap. CDR1 and CDR2 (germline): SGDLS, YYNGEE. The CDR3 length is 15 residues. Written as DNA, the CDR3 is TGTGCCAGCAGCGTCCCGGGGGCTGGGGCCAACGTCCTGACTTTC. Translated: CASSVPGAGANVLTF. Drawing the rest from reference TRBV9 and TRBJ2-6, the complete variable domain is DSGVTQTPKHLITATGQRVTLRCSPRSGDLSVYWYQQSLDQGLQFLIQYYNGEERAKGNILERFSAQQFPDLHSELNLSSLELGDSALYFCASSVPGAGANVLTFGAGSRLTVL.